The present entry profiles one T cell receptor (beta chain) with its context. TCRdb's table, derived via immunoSEQ multiplex PCR, lists solely in-frame clones and lacks some. The sample contains 87,000 or so clones, 92% of which appear only once. The V and J ends lost 4 bases and 3 bases respectively, with 10 bases between them. The germline V gene has CDR1 LNHDA and CDR2 SQIVND (reference sequence). This CDR3 is 14 amino acids long. This entry is derived from a study of technical replicates of blood from a handful of donors. This sequence joins TRBV19 and TRBJ1-5, with D maybe TRBD1 (6 bases). This clonotype was obtained from a human donor in good health. Sequences were obtained from T cells isolated from PBMCs. CDR3 loop: CASSRTAINQPQHF. As DNA, the CDR3 is TGTGCCAGTAGTAGGACAGCCATCAATCAGCCCCAGCATTTT.